Listed below are T cell receptor beta chains from one sample, sequenced in a study of blood T cell repertoires in COVID-19. Some clones are missing from TCRdb's copy, which holds only in-frame ones; the method was immunoSEQ multiplex PCR. The sample has about 300,000 clones, around 88% seen once. Sequencing was carried out using peripheral blood. Every receptor here comes from a woman in her forties or fifties with acute or convalescent COVID-19. Each CDR3 is given with its conserved first and last residue. A D gene is named only where the DNA matches it firmly. Size values are once, few and many counts, or a class for expanded clones, and some rows have none.

J: TRBJ1-3
D: TRBD1
size: -
V: TRBV5-1
DNA: TGCGCCAGCAGCTTGGCCCGACAGGGTCGGGACACCATATATTTT
CDR3: CASSLARQGRDTIYF

J: TRBJ2-1
D: TRBD1
size: -
V: TRBV18
DNA: TGTGCCAGCTTGGTGGGACAGTCCTACAATGAGCAGTTCTTC
CDR3: CASLVGQSYNEQFF

J: TRBJ1-3
D: TRBD1
size: -
V: TRBV7-2
DNA: TGTGCCAGCAGCTGGGGGACAGGGGAAAACACCATATATTTT
CDR3: CASSWGTGENTIYF

J: TRBJ2-1
D: -
size: -
V: TRBV10-3
DNA: TGTGCCATCAGTGTTGCGGAGCCCCCCTACAATGAGCAGTTCTTC
CDR3: CAISVAEPPYNEQFF

J: TRBJ2-7
D: TRBD1
size: -
V: TRBV27
DNA: TGTGCCAGCAGTTCCCCGGACAGGGTAAACGAGCAGTACTTC
CDR3: CASSSPDRVNEQYF

J: TRBJ2-7
D: TRBD1
size: -
V: TRBV30
DNA: TGTGCCTTGGGACAGATCGACGAGCAGTACTTC
CDR3: CALGQIDEQYF

J: TRBJ1-1
D: -
size: few
V: TRBV10-1
DNA: TGCGCCAGCAGTGATCAGAACACTGAAGCTTTCTTT
CDR3: CASSDQNTEAFF

J: TRBJ2-1
D: TRBD2
size: -
V: TRBV5-1
DNA: TGCGCCAGCAGATCGGTGGGAGGGCCCCACAATGAGCAGTTCTTC
CDR3: CASRSVGGPHNEQFF

J: TRBJ2-7
D: -
size: -
V: TRBV21-1
DNA: TGTGCCAGCAGCAAAGGAAGGGGCTCCTACGAGCAGTACTTC
CDR3: CASSKGRGSYEQYF

J: TRBJ2-1
D: TRBD2
size: -
V: TRBV11-3
DNA: TGTGCCAGCAGCTTAGCCGGGACTAGGGTTGAGCAGTTCTTC
CDR3: CASSLAGTRVEQFF

J: TRBJ2-3
D: -
size: -
V: TRBV29-1
DNA: TGCAGCGTTGTGGCCTCCGTCCCAGATACGCAGTATTTT
CDR3: CSVVASVPDTQYF